This TCR beta chain stems from a study of blood T cells in healthy people across ages. Findings and limits, study-wide: Diversity of TCR beta correlated strongly with naive T cell percentage.

As to this clonotype: The antigen is undetermined.

Samples had at least 6.5 million PBMCs isolated from them. CDR3 size: 15 residues. Germline V gene lookup returns CDR1 SNHLY and CDR2 FYNNEI. With 6 bases removed from V and 2 bases from J, the gap between germline ends came to 17 bases. Alongside a J-beta primer mix, a sample-barcoded 5' primer served in a second PCR lasting roughly 7 to 11 cycles. Unique molecular identifiers of 12 random nucleotides labeled each cDNA. TCRdb independently ran MiXCR on the 5' RACE reads; one entry per CDR3 protein. Here the sample spans approximately 800,000 distinct CDR3 sequences, roughly 60% being singletons. This sequence was found in a man younger than 45 in good health. Input material: blood. The V call is TRBV2, the J call TRBJ2-7; D is perhaps TRBD1 (6 bases). CDR3 sequence reads: CASRPPGQRAYEQYF. CDR3 in DNA: TGTGCCAGCAGACCTCCGGGACAACGGGCCTACGAGCAGTACTTC.